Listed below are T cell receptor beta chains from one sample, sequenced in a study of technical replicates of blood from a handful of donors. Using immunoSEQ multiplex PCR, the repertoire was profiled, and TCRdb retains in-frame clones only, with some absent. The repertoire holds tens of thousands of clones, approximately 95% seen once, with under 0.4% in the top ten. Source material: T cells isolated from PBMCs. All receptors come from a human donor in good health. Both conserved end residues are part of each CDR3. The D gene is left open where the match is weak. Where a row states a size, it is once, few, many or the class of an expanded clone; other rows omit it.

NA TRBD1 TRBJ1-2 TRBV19 CASSIGTGTYGYTF TGTGCCAGTAGTATAGGGACAGGAACCTATGGCTACACCTTC
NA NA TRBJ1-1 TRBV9 CASSVTRNTEAFF TGTGCCAGCAGCGTTACGAGGAACACTGAAGCTTTCTTT
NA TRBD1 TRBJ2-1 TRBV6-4 CASSASTGFEQFF TGTGCCAGCAGTGCCTCGACAGGGTTTGAGCAGTTCTTC
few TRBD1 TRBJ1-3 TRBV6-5 CASRTGDGNTIYF TGTGCCAGCCGGACAGGGGACGGAAACACCATATATTTT
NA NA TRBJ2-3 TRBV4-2 CASSQEARWGQNTQYF TGTGCCAGCAGCCAAGAGGCCAGATGGGGACAAAATACGCAGTATTTT
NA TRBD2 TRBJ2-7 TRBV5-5 CASSLELAGLYEQYF TGTGCCAGCAGCTTGGAACTAGCGGGACTATACGAGCAGTACTTC
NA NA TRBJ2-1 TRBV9 CASSQGTSSYNEQFF TGTGCCAGCAGCCAGGGGACGAGCTCCTACAATGAGCAGTTCTTC
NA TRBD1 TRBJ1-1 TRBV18 CASSSRQGRTEAFF TGTGCCAGCTCATCGCGACAGGGTCGGACTGAAGCTTTCTTT
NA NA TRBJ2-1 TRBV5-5 CASSLVLLYNEQFF TGTGCCAGCAGCTTGGTTCTACTCTACAATGAGCAGTTCTTC
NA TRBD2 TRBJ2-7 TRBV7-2 CASSPRTSGEQYF TGTGCCAGCAGCCCGAGGACTAGCGGAGAGCAGTACTTC
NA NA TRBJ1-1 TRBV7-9 CASSIMNTEAFF TGTGCCAGCAGCATAATGAACACTGAAGCTTTCTTT
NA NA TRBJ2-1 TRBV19 CASSIGVLASYNEQFF TGTGCCAGTAGTATAGGGGTACTAGCTAGCTACAATGAGCAGTTCTTC
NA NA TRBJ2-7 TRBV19 CASSIIHSSYEQYF TGTGCCAGTAGTATAATTCACAGCTCCTACGAGCAGTACTTC
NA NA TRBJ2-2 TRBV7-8 CATGEGHGELFF TGTGCCACGGGGGAGGGACACGGGGAGCTGTTTTTT
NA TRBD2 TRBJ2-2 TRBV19 CASRKREGTGELFF TGTGCCAGTAGGAAGCGGGAGGGGACCGGGGAGCTGTTTTTT
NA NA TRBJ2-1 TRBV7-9 CASSLSGAKQFF TGTGCCAGCAGCTTATCAGGGGCTAAGCAGTTCTTC
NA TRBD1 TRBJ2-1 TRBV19 CASSSDRGLYNEQFF TGTGCCAGTAGTTCAGACAGGGGGCTTTACAATGAGCAGTTCTTC
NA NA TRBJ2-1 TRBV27 CASSLYSGEQFF TGTGCCAGCAGTTTATATTCCGGGGAGCAGTTCTTC
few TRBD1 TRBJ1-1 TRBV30 CAWRQGDTEAFF TGTGCCTGGAGACAGGGGGACACTGAAGCTTTCTTT
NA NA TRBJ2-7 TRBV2 CASSEFRGFNEQYF TGTGCCAGCAGTGAGTTCAGGGGTTTCAACGAGCAGTACTTC
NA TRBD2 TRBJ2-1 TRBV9 CASSAPGTSGRNEQFF TGTGCCAGCAGCGCTCCCGGGACTAGCGGGAGGAATGAGCAGTTCTTC
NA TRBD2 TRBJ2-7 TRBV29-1 CSSLAGESYEQYF TGCAGCAGTCTAGCGGGAGAATCCTACGAGCAGTACTTC